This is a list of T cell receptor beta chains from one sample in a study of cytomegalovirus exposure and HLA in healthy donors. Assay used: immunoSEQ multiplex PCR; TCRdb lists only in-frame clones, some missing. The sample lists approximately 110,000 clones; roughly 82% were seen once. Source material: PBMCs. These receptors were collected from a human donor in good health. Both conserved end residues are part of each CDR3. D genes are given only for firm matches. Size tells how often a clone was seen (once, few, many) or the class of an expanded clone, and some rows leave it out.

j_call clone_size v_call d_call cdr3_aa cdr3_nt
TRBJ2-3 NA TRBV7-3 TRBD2 CASSLAGGPSDTQYF TGTGCCAGCAGCTTGGCGGGAGGGCCATCAGATACGCAGTATTTT
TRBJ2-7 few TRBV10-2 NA CASSVHGGGQFYEQYF TGCGCCAGCAGTGTTCATGGGGGAGGCCAATTCTACGAGCAGTACTTC
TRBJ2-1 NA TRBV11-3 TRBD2 CASSYTSGSFDEQFF TGTGCCAGCAGCTATACTAGCGGGAGTTTCGATGAGCAGTTCTTC
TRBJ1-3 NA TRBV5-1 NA CASSAAGGNTIYF TGCGCCAGCAGCGCGGCAGGGGGAAACACCATATATTTT
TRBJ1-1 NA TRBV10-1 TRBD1 CASSDRQGGLNTEAFF TGCGCCAGCAGTGATCGACAGGGGGGACTGAACACTGAAGCTTTCTTT
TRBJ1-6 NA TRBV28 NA CASSPQWEALHF TGTGCCAGCAGCCCTCAGTGGGAGGCCCTCCACTTT
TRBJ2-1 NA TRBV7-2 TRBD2 CASSLATGGRSAYNEQFF TGTGCCAGCAGCTTAGCGACTGGCGGGAGGTCCGCCTACAATGAGCAGTTCTTC
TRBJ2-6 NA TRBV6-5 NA CASSYSASSGANVLTF TGTGCCAGCAGTTATAGTGCCTCCTCTGGGGCCAACGTCCTGACTTTC
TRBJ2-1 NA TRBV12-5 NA CASGPRVNEQFF TGTGCTAGTGGTCCCCGGGTGAATGAGCAGTTCTTC
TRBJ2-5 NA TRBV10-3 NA CAISEGNPQETQYF TGTGCCATCAGTGAGGGCAATCCGCAAGAGACCCAGTACTTC
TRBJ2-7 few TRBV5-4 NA CASSWEAEGEQYF TGTGCCAGCAGCTGGGAGGCGGAAGGCGAGCAGTACTTC
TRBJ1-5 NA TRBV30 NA CAWSLRGLGNQPQHF TGTGCCTGGAGTTTAAGGGGATTGGGCAATCAGCCCCAGCATTTT
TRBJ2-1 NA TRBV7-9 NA CASSKRGTIGSYNEQFF TGTGCCAGCAGCAAGAGGGGGACTATAGGCTCCTACAATGAGCAGTTCTTC
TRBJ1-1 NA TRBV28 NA CASSLVRTEAFF TGTGCCAGCTCTCTGGTGAGGACTGAAGCTTTCTTT
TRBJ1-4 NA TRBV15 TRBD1 CATSSRGTVGLRNEKLFF TGTGCCACCAGCAGCCGTGGGACAGTGGGGTTGAGGAATGAAAAACTGTTTTTT
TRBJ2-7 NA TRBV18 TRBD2 CASSPGLAGSYEQYF TGTGCCAGCTCACCCGGACTAGCGGGGTCCTACGAGCAGTACTTC
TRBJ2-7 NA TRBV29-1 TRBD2 CSAEKREGSYEQYF TGCAGCGCAGAAAAGCGGGAGGGCTCCTACGAGCAGTACTTC
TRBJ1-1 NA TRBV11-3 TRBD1 CASSLGGAGGVAEAFF TGTGCCAGCAGCTTAGGAGGGGCAGGGGGCGTTGCTGAAGCTTTCTTT
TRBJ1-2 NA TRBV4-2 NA CASSQDRTPPSGYTF TGTGCCAGCAGCCAAGATAGGACACCCCCCTCGGGCTACACCTTC
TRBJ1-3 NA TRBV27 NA CASSQSLSRGNTIYF TGTGCCAGCAGTCAATCCCTGTCTCGGGGAAACACCATATATTTT
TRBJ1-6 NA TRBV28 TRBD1 CASSAGSWDRYNSPLHF TGTGCCAGCAGTGCAGGTTCCTGGGACAGGTACAATTCACCCCTCCACTTT
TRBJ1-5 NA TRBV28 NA CASSSSGTNQPQHF TGTGCCAGCAGTTCCTCCGGGACAAATCAGCCCCAGCATTTT
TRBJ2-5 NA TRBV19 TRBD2 CATSRRGSAGGSIETQYF TGTGCCACCTCCCGGCGAGGGTCCGCAGGCGGGAGCATTGAGACCCAGTACTTC
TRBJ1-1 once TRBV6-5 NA CASSYSIGVTEAFF TGTGCCAGCAGTTACTCGATCGGGGTCACTGAAGCTTTCTTT
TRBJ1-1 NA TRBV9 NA CASSAEVVMNTEAFF TGTGCCAGCAGCGCGGAGGTGGTCATGAACACTGAAGCTTTCTTT
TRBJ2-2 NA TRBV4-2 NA CASSPLQTNTGELFF TGTGCCAGCAGCCCCCTCCAGACGAACACCGGGGAGCTGTTTTTT
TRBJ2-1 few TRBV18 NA CASSLTTGPSGEQFF TGTGCCAGCTCATTAACCACAGGGCCAAGTGGAGAGCAGTTCTTC
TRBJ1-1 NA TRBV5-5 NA CASSKDRRLEAFF TGTGCCAGCAGCAAAGACAGGCGCCTTGAAGCTTTCTTT
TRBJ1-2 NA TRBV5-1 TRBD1 CASSPRPGQSPSAYGYTF TGCGCCAGCAGTCCCCGTCCGGGACAGTCCCCATCGGCGTATGGCTACACCTTC
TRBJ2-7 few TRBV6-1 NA CASSEVVFSSLSYEQYF TGTGCCAGCAGTGAAGTTGTTTTTTCGAGCCTATCCTACGAGCAGTACTTC
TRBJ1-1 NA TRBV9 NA CASSAEVEMNTEAFF TGTGCCAGCAGCGCTGAGGTGGAAATGAACACTGAAGCTTTCTTT
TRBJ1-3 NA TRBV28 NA CASSREFKGNTIYF TGTGCCAGCAGCCGGGAGTTTAAAGGAAACACCATATATTTT
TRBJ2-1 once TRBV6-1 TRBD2 CASSDRLAGGPSSYNEQFF TGTGCCAGCAGTGATCGACTAGCGGGAGGGCCTAGCTCCTACAATGAGCAGTTCTTC
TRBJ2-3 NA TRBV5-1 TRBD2 CASSLGLAGGGTDTQYF TGCGCCAGCAGCTTGGGACTAGCGGGAGGAGGCACAGATACGCAGTATTTT
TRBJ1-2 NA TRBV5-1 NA CASSDTGVYGYTF TGCGCCAGCAGCGACACAGGCGTCTATGGCTACACCTTC
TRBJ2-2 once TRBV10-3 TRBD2 CAISEPRGLAGGSTGELFF TGTGCCATCAGTGAGCCCCGGGGACTAGCGGGAGGGAGCACCGGGGAGCTGTTTTTT
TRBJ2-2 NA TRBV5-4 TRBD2 CASSSSSGTSGSGELFF TGTGCCAGCAGCTCCAGTTCCGGGACTAGTGGGTCCGGGGAGCTGTTTTTT
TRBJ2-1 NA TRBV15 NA CATSNTPLRAGGEQFF TGTGCCACCAGTAACACCCCTTTACGAGCGGGTGGTGAGCAGTTCTTC
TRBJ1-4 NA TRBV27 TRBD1 CASSLYPGTANEKLFF TGTGCCAGCAGTTTATACCCCGGGACAGCTAATGAAAAACTGTTTTTT
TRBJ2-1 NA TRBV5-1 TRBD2 CASRLGTSGYNEQFF TGCGCCAGCAGACTAGGGACTAGCGGCTACAATGAGCAGTTCTTC
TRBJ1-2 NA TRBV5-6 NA CASSLAQGVGYTF TGTGCCAGCAGCTTGGCACAGGGCGTCGGGTACACCTTC
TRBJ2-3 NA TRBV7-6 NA CASSSRGLTDTQYF TGTGCCAGCAGCTCCCGTGGGCTCACAGATACGCAGTATTTT
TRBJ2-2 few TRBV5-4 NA CASSVYLQGGELFF TGTGCCAGCAGCGTATACTTACAGGGCGGGGAGCTGTTTTTT
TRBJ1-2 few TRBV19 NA CASSIGEGNRANYGYTF TGTGCCAGTAGTATAGGGGAGGGAAACAGAGCTAACTATGGCTACACCTTC
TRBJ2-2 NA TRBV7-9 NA CASSPPGRDGELFF TGTGCCAGCAGCCCCCCCGGTCGTGACGGGGAGCTGTTTTTT
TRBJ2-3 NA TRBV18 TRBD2 CASSRSQREGDTQYF TGTGCCAGCTCCCGTTCTCAGCGGGAGGGAGATACGCAGTATTTT
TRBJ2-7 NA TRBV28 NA CASTLTGYEQYF TGTGCCAGCACCCTAACGGGGTACGAGCAGTACTTC
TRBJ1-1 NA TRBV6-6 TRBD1 CASSETGIFEAFF TGTGCCAGCAGTGAGACAGGGATTTTTGAAGCTTTCTTT
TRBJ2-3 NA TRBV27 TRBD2 CASSLSPYFGLVSDTQYF TGTGCCAGCAGTTTATCACCCTACTTCGGACTAGTATCAGATACGCAGTATTTT